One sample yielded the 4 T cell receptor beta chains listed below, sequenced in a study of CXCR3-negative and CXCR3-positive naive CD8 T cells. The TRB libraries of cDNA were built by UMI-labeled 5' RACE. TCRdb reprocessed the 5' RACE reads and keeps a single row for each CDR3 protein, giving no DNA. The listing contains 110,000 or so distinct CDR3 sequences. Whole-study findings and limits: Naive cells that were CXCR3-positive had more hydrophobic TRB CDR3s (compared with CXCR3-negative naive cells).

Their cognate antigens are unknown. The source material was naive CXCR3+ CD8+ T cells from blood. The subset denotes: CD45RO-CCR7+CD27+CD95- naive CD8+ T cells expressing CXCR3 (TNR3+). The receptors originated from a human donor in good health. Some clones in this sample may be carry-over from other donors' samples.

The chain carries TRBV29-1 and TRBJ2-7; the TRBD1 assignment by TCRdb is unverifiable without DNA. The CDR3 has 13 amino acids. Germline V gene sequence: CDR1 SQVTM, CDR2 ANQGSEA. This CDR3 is CSVFDSTAGEQYF.

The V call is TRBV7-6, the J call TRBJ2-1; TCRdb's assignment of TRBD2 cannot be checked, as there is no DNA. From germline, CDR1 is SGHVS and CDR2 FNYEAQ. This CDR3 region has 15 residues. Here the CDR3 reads CASSLRDSSYNEQFF.

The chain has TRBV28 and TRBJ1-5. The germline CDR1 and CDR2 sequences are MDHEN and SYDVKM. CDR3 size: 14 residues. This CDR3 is CASSLGGYWQPQHF.

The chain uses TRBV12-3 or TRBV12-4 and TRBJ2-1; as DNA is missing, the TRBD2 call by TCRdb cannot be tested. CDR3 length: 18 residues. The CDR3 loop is CASSLLRAGGSSYNEQFF.